These 13 T cell receptor beta chains originate from one sample sequenced in a study of post-analysis software for immune sequencing data. Study outcomes and limitations: When patients were compared with controls, about five TRBV segments were more frequent, TRBV5-6, TRBV5-1 and TRBV20-1 among them.

Which antigens these TCRs recognize remains unknown. Included in the TCR beta cDNA libraries were unique molecular identifiers. TCRdb re-called the PCR reads through MiXCR, storing one row per CDR3 protein. The sample has around 700,000 distinct CDR3 sequences; approximately 59% are singletons. Sequenced material: blood. These receptors were taken from a girl aged 2-15 years with multiple sclerosis.

This clonotype appeared once. This chain uses TRBV7-9 with TRBJ1-5; D gene ambiguous. V was trimmed by 5 bases and J by 4 bases, leaving 6 bases between them. This CDR3 has 12 amino acids. The V gene's germline CDR1 is SEHNR and CDR2 FQNEAQ (reference sequence). CDR3 in amino acids: CASSAANQPQHF. DNA of the CDR3: TGTGCCAGCAGCGCCGCTAATCAGCCCCAGCATTTT.

There are a few counts of this clonotype. This chain joins TRBV5-5 and TRBJ2-3, with 7 bases fitting TRBD2. J was trimmed by 2 bases and V by 1 base; bases with no gene match: 7. Germline V CDR1 and CDR2: SGHKS, YYEKEE (reference sequence). The CDR3 runs to 16 residues. The CDR3 nucleotides read TGTGCCAGCAGCTTGCGGCGGGAGCGGCCCACAGATACGCAGTATTTT. This codes for CASSLRRERPTDTQYF.

The V call is TRBV11-2, the J call TRBJ2-1; D gene unclear. The V gene's germline CDR1 is SGHAT and CDR2 FQNNGV. V lost 2 bases to trimming and J lost 8 bases, with 13 bases between them. The CDR3 consists of 14 residues. This chain's CDR3 is CASSLSSGQDEQFF. CDR3 sequence (DNA): TGTGCCAGCAGCTTAAGTTCAGGTCAAGATGAGCAGTTCTTC.

The chain is built from TRBV6-5 and TRBJ2-3, with D hard to call. Germline V gives CDR1 MNHEY, CDR2 SVGAGI. V dropped 2 bases and J dropped 3 bases, with 9 bases sitting between them. CDR3 length: 14 amino acids. CDR3 region: CASSYREGTDTQYF. DNA of the CDR3: TGTGCCAGCAGTTACAGGGAAGGAACAGATACGCAGTATTTT.

This clonotype was recorded a few times. The chain has TRBV7-2 and TRBJ2-5; a weak D match, TRBD1 (5 bases). V was pared by 1 base and J by 2 bases, with 11 bases between. Germline V gene sequence: CDR1 SGHTA, CDR2 FQGNSA. The CDR3 loop spans 15 amino acids. The CDR3: CASSLVGAAQETQYF. CDR3 in DNA: TGTGCCAGCAGCTTAGTAGGGGCGGCGCAAGAGACCCAGTACTTC. The variable domain in full, completed from reference TRBV7-2 and TRBJ2-5, reads GAGVSQSPSNKVTEKGKDVELRCDPISGHTALYWYRQSLGQGLEFLIYFQGNSAPDKSGLPSDRFSAERTGGSVSTLTIQRTQQEDSAVYLCASSLVGAAQETQYFGPGTRLLVL.

The genes are TRBV5-6 and TRBJ2-1, with 9 bases identical to TRBD2. From germline, CDR1 is SGHDT and CDR2 YYEEEE. V was pared by 4 bases and J by 5 bases, with 13 bases of the junction left unmatched. The CDR3 runs to 17 residues. CDR3 in DNA: TGTGCCAGCAGCCGCCCAGGGCCTAGCGGGGTAAACAATGAGCAGTTCTTC. Translated: CASSRPGPSGVNNEQFF.

The rearrangement uses TRBV6-1 and TRBJ2-1; D uncertain. The length of the CDR3 is 13 residues. Per the germline V gene, CDR1 is MNHNS and CDR2 is SASEGT. Trimming cost V 4 bases and J 4 bases, with 8 bases left between them. The CDR3 sequence: CASSAQLYNEQFF. The CDR3 bases are TGTGCCAGCAGTGCGCAGTTATACAATGAGCAGTTCTTC.

The chain links TRBV11-2 to TRBJ1-1; D unclear. With 3 bases removed from V and 6 bases from J, the gap between germline ends came to 8 bases. CDR1 and CDR2 from the germline V gene are SGHAT and FQNNGV. The length of the CDR3 is 12 residues. The DNA of the CDR3 is TGTGCCAGCAGCTTGAATACCCCTGAAGCTTTCTTT. As protein: CASSLNTPEAFF.

This chain uses TRBV7-2 with TRBJ2-3; 9 nucleotides align to TRBD2. The V gene's germline CDR1 is SGHTA and CDR2 FQGNSA. The CDR3 totals 15 residues. J was trimmed by 4 bases and V by 0 bases; bases with no gene match: 2. The CDR3, as DNA: TGTGCCAGCAGCTTAGCAGCGGGGGGATCAGATACGCAGTATTTT. Its translation is CASSLAAGGSDTQYF.

V usage is TRBV12-3 or TRBV12-4 and J usage is TRBJ2-7; the D gene is possibly TRBD2 (6 bases). The CDR3 totals 14 residues. Trimming pared 5 bases from V and 5 bases from J, leaving 16 bases between. The DNA of the CDR3 is TGTGCCAGCAGTCCAAGGGACTCCGCCGACGAGCAGTACTTC. It codes for CASSPRDSADEQYF.

V is TRBV5-1 and J is TRBJ1-1; 11 nucleotides align to TRBD1. From germline, CDR1 is SGHRS and CDR2 YFSETQ. This CDR3 has 16 residues. V lost 4 bases to trimming and J lost 1 base; unmatched junction nucleotides: 6. The CDR3 DNA follows: TGCGCCAGCAGCCCGAGGGACAGGGGGGGGAACACTGAAGCTTTCTTT. Amino acids: CASSPRDRGGNTEAFF.

The rearrangement uses TRBV24-1 and TRBJ2-6, with D unresolved. CDR3 length equals 17 residues. The V and J ends lost 3 bases and 1 base respectively, with 12 bases between them. Germline V gives CDR1 KGHDR, CDR2 SFDVKD. CDR3 amino acids: CATSDPLKTSGANVLTF. CDR3 in DNA: TGTGCCACCAGTGATCCTCTTAAGACGTCTGGGGCCAACGTCCTGACTTTC.

In its sample, this clonotype was seen a few times. This chain connects TRBV20-1 to TRBJ2-1; D could derive from TRBD1 or TRBD2 (6 bases each). From germline, CDR1 is DFQATT and CDR2 SNEGSKA (reference sequence). This CDR3 comprises 15 residues. Trimming stripped 1 base from V and 8 bases from J, with 18 bases between. This CDR3 reads CSARVSGARGYEQFF. The DNA for the CDR3 is TGCAGTGCTAGAGTATCGGGGGCGCGAGGCTATGAGCAGTTCTTC.